This T cell receptor (beta chain) came from a study of shared clonotypes between healthy human individuals. Study-level points and caveats: Estimated richness values were generally larger in naive subsets than in memory subsets.

Regarding this clone: Antigen unknown.

V dropped 3 bases and J dropped 4 bases, with 10 bases sitting between them. This CDR3 is built from 13 residues. Germline CDR1 and CDR2: KGHSH and LQKENI. The deep-level immunoSEQ assay was used. Roughly 33,000 T cell genomes, or approximately 0.2 ug DNA, went into the sorted-subset replicate PCRs. Only in-frame clones appear in the TCRdb table, and some are missing; sequencing was by immunoSEQ multiplex PCR. The table records 2 million to 2.5 million clones, approximately 96% of them present only once. Sequenced input: naive CD4+ T cells sorted from blood. Noted subset: CD45RA+ positively selected. This chain connects TRBV18 to TRBJ2-7; no firm D call. The receptor was isolated from a young man in good health. DNA of the CDR3: TGTGCCAGCTCACCCTCCCCAGGTTACGAGCAGTACTTC. Its translation: CASSPSPGYEQYF.